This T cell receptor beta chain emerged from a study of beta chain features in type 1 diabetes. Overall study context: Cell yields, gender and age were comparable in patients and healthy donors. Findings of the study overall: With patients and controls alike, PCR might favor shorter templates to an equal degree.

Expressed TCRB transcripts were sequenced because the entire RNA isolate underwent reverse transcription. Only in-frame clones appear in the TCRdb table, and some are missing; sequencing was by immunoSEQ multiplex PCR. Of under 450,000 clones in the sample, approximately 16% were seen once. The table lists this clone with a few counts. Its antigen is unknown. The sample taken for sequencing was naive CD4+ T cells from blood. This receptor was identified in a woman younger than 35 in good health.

The CDR3: CASSWTSGRIEIGELFF. The CDR3 nucleotides are TGTGCCAGCAGCTGGACTAGCGGGAGGATCGAAATCGGGGAGCTGTTTTTT. The chain has TRBV11-2 and TRBJ2-2, with 14 bases identical to TRBD2. Unmatched junction bases numbered 8, after V lost 4 bases and J lost 7 bases. The CDR3 consists of 17 residues. The germline V gene has CDR1 SGHAT and CDR2 FQNNGV.